This TCR beta chain was captured in a study of shared clonotypes between healthy human individuals. Positively selected for CCR7, the CD45RO-negative cells used as naive CD8 cells excluded terminally differentiated effector memory CD45RA+ cells. Profiled with immunoSEQ multiplex PCR; TCRdb holds only in-frame clones, not every one. The table records some 2,000,000 clones, approximately 94% of them present only once. Whole-study findings and limits: Memory subsets generally showed lower estimated richness than naive subsets.

This CDR3 has 18 amino acids. The V gene's germline CDR1 is LGHNA and CDR2 YSLEER. V was pared by 1 base and J by 3 bases, with 18 bases between. Worth noting for this clone: What it binds is unknown.

Sequencing input: naive CD8+ T cells sorted from blood. The source of this sequence is a man between 18 and 35 years old in good health. This rearrangement joins TRBV4-3 to TRBJ2-2, with D possibly matching TRBD2 (5 bases). CDR3 nucleotides: TGCGCCAGCAGCCAAGTCCCCCTAGCAGGCCCCTACACCGGGGAGCTGTTTTTT. It yields the protein CASSQVPLAGPYTGELFF.